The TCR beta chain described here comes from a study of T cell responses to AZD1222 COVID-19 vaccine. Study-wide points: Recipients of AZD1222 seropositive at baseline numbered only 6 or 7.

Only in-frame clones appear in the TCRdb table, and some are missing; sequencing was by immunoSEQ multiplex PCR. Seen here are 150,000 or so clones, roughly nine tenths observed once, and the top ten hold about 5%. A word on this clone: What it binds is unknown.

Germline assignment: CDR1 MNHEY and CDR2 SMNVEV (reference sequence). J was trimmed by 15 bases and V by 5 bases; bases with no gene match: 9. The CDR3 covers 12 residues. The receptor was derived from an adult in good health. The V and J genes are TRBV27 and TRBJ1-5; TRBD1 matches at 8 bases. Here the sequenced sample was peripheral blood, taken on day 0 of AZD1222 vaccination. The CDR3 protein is CASSVQGAGWHF. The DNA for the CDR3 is TGTGCCAGCAGTGTGCAGGGGGCGGGATGGCATTTT.